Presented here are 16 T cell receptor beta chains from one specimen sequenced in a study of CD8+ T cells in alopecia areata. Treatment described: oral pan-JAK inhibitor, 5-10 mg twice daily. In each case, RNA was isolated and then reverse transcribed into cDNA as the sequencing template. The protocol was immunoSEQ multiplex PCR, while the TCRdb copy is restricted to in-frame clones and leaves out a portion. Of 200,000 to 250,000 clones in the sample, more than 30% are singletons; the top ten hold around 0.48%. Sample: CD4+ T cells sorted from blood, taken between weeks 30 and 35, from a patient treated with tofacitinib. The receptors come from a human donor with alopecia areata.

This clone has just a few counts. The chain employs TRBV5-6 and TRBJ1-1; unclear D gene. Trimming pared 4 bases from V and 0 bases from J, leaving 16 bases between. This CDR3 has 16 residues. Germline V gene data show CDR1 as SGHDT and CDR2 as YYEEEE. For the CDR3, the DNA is TGTGCCAGCAGCCCCAAGAGGCTGTCTTTGAACACTGAAGCTTTCTTT. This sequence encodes CASSPKRLSLNTEAFF.

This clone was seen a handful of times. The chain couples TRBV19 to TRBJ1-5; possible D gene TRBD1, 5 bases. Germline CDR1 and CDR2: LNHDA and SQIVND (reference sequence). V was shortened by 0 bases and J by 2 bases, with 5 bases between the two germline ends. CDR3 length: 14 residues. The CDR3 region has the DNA TGTGCCAGTAGTATAGAGACAGGCAATCAGCCCCAGCATTTT. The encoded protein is CASSIETGNQPQHF.

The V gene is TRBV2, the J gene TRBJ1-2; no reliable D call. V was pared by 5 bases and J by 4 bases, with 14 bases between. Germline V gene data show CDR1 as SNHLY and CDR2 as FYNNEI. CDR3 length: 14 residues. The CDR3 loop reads CASSRDPRGYGYTF. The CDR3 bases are TGTGCCAGCAGTCGGGATCCCCGGGGCTATGGCTACACCTTC.

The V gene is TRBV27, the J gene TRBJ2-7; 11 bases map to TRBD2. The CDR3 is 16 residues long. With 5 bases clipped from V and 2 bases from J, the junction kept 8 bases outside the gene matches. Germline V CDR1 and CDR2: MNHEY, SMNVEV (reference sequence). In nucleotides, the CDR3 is TGTGCCAGCAGTACAGGGACTAGCGGACCTACCTACGAGCAGTACTTC. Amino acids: CASSTGTSGPTYEQYF.

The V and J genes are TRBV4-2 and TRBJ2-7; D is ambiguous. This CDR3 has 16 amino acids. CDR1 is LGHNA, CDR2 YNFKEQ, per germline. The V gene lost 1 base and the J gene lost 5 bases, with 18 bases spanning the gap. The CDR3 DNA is TGTGCCAGCAGCCAAGGCGGCGTTTCGCGAAGCAACGAGCAGTACTTC. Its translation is CASSQGGVSRSNEQYF.

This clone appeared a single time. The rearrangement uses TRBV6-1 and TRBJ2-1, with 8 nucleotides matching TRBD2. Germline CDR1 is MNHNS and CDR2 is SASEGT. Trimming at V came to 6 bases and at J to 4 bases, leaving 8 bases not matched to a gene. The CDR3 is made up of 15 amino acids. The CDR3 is CASSTSGGKYNEQFF. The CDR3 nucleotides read TGTGCCAGCAGCACGAGCGGGGGAAAATACAATGAGCAGTTCTTC.

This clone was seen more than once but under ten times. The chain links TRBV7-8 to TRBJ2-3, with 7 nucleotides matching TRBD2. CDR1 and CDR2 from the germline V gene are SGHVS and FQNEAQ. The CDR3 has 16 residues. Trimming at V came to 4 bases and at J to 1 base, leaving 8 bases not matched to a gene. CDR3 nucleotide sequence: TGTGCCAGCAGCTCTATACTAACTAGCGGCACAGATACGCAGTATTTT. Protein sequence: CASSSILTSGTDTQYF.

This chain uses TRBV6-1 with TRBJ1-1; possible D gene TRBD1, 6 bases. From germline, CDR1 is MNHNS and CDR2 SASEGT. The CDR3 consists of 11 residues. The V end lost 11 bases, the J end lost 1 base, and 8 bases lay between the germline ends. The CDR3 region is CAGGGNTEAFF. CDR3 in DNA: TGTGCCGGAGGGGGGAACACTGAAGCTTTCTTT.

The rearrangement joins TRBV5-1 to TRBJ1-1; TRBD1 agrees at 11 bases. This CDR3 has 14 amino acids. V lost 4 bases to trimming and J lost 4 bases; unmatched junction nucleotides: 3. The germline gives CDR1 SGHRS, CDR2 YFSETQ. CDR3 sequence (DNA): TGCGCCAGCAGCACCGGGACAGGGGGCACTGAAGCTTTCTTT. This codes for CASSTGTGGTEAFF.

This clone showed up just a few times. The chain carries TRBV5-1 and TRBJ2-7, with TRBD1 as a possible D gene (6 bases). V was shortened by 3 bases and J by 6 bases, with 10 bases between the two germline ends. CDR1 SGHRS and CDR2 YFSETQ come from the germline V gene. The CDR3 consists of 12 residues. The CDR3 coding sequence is TGCGCCAGCAGCTATTCAGGGGCCGAGCAGTACTTC. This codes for CASSYSGAEQYF. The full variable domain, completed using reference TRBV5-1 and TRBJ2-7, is KAGVTQTPRYLIKTRGQQVTLSCSPISGHRSVSWYQQTPGQGLQFLFEYFSETQRNKGNFPGRFSGRQFSNSRSEMNVSTLELGDSALYLCASSYSGAEQYFGPGTRLTVT.

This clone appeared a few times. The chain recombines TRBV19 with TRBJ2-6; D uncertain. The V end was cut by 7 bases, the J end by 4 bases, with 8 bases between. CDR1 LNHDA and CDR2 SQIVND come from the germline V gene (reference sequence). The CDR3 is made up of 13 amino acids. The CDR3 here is CASMVVGANVLTF. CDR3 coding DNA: TGTGCCAGTATGGTGGTCGGGGCCAACGTCCTGACTTTC.

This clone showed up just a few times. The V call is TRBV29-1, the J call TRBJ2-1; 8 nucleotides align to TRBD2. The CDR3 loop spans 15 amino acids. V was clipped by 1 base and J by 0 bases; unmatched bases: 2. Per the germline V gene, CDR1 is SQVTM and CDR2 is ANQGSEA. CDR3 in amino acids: CSVEGTSGSYNEQFF. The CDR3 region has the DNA TGCAGCGTTGAAGGTACTAGCGGCTCCTACAATGAGCAGTTCTTC.

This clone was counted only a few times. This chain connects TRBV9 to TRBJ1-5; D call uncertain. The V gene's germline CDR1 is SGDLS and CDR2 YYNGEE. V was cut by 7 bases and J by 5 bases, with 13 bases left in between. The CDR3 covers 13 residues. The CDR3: CASSNGPDQPQHF. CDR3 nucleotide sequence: TGTGCCAGCTCCAATGGGCCTGATCAGCCCCAGCATTTT.

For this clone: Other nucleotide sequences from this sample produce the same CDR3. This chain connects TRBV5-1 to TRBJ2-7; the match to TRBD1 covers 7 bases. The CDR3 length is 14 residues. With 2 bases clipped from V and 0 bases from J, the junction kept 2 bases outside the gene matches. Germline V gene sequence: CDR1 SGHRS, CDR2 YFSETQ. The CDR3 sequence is CASSLGDSSYEQYF. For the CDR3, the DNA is TGCGCCAGCAGCTTAGGGGACAGCTCCTACGAGCAGTACTTC.

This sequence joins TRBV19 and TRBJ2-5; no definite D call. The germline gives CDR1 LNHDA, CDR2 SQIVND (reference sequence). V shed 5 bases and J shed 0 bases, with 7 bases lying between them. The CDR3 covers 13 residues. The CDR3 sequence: CASSRAYQETQYF. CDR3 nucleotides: TGTGCCAGTAGTCGAGCGTACCAAGAGACCCAGTACTTC.

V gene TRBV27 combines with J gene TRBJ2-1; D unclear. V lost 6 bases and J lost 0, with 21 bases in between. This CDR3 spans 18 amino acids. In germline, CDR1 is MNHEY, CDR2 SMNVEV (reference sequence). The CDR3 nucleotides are TGTGCCAGCAGCCCTAAATACAGTAGTGGAAGCTCCTACAATGAGCAGTTCTTC. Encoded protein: CASSPKYSSGSSYNEQFF.